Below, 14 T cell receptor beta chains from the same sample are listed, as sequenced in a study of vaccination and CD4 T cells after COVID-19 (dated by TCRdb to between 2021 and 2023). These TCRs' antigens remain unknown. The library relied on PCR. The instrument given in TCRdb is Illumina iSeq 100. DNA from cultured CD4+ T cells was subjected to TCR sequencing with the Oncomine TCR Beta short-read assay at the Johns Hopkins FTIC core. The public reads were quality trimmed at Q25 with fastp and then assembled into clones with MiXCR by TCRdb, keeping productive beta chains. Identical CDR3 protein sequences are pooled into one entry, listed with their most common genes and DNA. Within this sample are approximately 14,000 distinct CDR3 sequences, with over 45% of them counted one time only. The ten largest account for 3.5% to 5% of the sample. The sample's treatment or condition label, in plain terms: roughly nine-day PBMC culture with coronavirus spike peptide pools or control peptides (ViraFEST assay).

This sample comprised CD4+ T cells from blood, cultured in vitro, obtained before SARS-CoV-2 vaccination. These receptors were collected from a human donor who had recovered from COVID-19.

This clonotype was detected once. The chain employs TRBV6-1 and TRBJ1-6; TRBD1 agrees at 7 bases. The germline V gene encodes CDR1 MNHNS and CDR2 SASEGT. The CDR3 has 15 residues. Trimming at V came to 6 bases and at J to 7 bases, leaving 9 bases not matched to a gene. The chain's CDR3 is CASRVVGQINSPLHF. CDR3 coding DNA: TGTGCCAGCAGGGTCGTGGGACAGATAAATTCACCCCTCCACTTT.

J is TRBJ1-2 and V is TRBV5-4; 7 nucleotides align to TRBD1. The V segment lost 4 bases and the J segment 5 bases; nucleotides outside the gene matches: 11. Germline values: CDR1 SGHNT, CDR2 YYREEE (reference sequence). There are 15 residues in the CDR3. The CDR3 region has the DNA TGTGCCAGCAGCCCGGAGGGACAGTTATTGTATGGCTACACCTTC. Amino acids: CASSPEGQLLYGYTF. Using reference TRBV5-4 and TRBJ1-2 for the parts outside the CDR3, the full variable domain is ETGVTQSPTHLIKTRGQQVTLRCSSQSGHNTVSWYQQALGQGPQFIFQYYREEENGRGNFPPRFSGLQFPNYSSELNVNALELDDSALYLCASSPEGQLLYGYTFGSGTRLTVV.

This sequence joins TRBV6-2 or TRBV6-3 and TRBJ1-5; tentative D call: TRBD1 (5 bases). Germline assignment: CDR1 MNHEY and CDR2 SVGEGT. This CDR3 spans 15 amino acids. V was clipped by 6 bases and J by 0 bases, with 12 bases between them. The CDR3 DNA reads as TGTGCCAGCAGGCCGTCAGGGTATAGCAATCAGCCCCAGCATTTT. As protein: CASRPSGYSNQPQHF.

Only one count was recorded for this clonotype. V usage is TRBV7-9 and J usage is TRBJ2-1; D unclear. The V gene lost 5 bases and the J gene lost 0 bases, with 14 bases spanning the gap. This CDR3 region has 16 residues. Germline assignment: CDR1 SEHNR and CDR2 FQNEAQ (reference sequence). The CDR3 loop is CASSTRTQSSYNEQFF. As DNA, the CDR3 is TGTGCCAGCAGCACCCGGACGCAGAGCTCCTACAATGAGCAGTTCTTC.

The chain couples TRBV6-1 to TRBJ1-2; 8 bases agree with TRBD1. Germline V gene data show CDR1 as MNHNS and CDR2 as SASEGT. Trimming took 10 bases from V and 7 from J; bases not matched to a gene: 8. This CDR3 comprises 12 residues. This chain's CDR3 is CATLTGGGGYTF. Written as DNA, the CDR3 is TGTGCCACCCTAACAGGGGGTGGTGGCTACACCTTC.

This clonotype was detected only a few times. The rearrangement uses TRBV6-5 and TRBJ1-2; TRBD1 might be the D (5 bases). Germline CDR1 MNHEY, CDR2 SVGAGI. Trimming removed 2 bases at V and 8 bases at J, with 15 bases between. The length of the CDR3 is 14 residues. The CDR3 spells CASSYQAGVGGYTF. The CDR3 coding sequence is TGTGCCAGCAGTTACCAGGCGGGGGTCGGAGGCTACACCTTC.

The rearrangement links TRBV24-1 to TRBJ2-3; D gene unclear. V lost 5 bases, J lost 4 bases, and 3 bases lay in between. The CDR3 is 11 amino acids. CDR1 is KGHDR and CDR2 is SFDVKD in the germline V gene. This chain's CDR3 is CATSASDTQYF. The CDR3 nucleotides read TGTGCCACCAGTGCCTCAGATACGCAGTATTTT.

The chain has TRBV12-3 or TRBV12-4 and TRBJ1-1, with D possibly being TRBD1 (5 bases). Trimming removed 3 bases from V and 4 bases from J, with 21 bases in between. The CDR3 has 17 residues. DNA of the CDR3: TGTGCCAGCAGTTTGTTGATCGGGACGGATATCGGCACTGAAGCTTTCTTT. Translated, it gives CASSLLIGTDIGTEAFF.

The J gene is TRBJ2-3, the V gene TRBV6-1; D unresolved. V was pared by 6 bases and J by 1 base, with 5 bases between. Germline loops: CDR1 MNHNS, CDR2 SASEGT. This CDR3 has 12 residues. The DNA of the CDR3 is TGTGCCAGCAGAGCAGGCACAGATACGCAGTATTTT. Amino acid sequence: CASRAGTDTQYF.

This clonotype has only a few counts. The CDR3 spells CASSPSGLNTEAFF. The CDR3 bases are TGTGCCAGCAGCCCATCGGGACTGAACACTGAAGCTTTCTTT. The chain carries TRBV7-6 and TRBJ1-1, with a weak D call TRBD1 (5 bases). Trimming left V 5 bases short and J 0 bases short, with 10 bases between. From germline, CDR1 is SGHVS and CDR2 FNYEAQ. The CDR3 loop spans 14 amino acids.

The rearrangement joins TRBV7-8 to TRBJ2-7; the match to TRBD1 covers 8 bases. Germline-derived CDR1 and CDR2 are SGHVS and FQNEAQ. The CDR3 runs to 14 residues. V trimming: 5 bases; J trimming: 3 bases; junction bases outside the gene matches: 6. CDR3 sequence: CASSPGTGIYEQYF. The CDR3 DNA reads TGTGCCAGCAGCCCCGGGACAGGTATCTACGAGCAGTACTTC.

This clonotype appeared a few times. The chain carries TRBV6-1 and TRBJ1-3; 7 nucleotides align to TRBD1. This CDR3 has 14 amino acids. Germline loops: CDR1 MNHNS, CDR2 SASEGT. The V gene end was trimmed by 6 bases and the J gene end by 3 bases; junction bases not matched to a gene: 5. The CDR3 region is CASSARTGGNTIYF. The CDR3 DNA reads TGTGCCAGCAGCGCTCGGACAGGTGGAAACACCATATATTTT.

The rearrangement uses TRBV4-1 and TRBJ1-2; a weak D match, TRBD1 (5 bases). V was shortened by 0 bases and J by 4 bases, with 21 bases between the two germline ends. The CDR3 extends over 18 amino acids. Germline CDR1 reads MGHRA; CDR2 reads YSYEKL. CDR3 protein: CASSQDNTGKISLYGYTF. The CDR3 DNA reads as TGCGCCAGCAGCCAAGATAATACAGGCAAGATCTCCCTCTATGGCTACACCTTC.

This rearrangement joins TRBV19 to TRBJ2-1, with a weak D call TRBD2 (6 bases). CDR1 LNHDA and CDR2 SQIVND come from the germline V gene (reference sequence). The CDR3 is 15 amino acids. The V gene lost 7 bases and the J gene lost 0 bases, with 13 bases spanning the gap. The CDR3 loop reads CASKVAGSSYNEQFF. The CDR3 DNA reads TGTGCCAGTAAGGTCGCGGGGAGCTCCTACAATGAGCAGTTCTTC.